Ten or more counts support the clone carrying this T cell receptor beta chain. The antigen is unknown. The data belong to a study of T cells in Graves' hyperthyroidism and ophthalmopathy. The study, taken as a whole, reports: Ophthalmopathy was distinguished from stable hyperthyroidism by 13 V-J signatures.

What was amplified from RNA transcripts were TCR beta CDR3 regions. The TCR CDR3 was amplified in a first-round RT-PCR using the HTBI primer set. TCRdb analysed the multiplex PCR reads with MiXCR anew, one entry per CDR3 protein. The sample contains approximately 380,000 distinct CDR3 sequences, about 14% of which appear only once. The receptor comes from a man aged 50 to 60 with Graves' ophthalmopathy. Sequenced: blood.

The CDR3 DNA is TGTGCCAGCAGCGCCGGACCCGCATCCTACGAGCAGTACTTC. It translates to CASSAGPASYEQYF. The chain combines TRBV6-1 with TRBJ2-7; D gene uncertain. This CDR3 is 14 amino acids long. CDR1 and CDR2 (germline): MNHNS, SASEGT. With 6 bases removed from V and 1 base from J, the gap between germline ends came to 13 bases.